What follows are 22 T cell receptor beta chains derived from one specimen sequenced in a study of T cell clones after liver transplantation. Sequencing used immunoSEQ multiplex PCR; TCRdb keeps in-frame clones, though not all of them. This sample has tens of thousands of clones; approximately 92% occur once, and the top ten carry over 0.9%. The starting material was CD4+ T cells from blood, obtained less than 26 months after liver transplant. The receptors shown here come from a human patient who received a liver transplant. Some of the T cells may derive from the graft donor.

This chain connects TRBV23-1 to TRBJ2-1; no definite D call. TRBV23-1 is recorded as an ORF, its role being uncertain. The V gene lost 3 bases and the J gene lost 4 bases, with 4 bases spanning the gap. The CDR3 runs 12 residues. CDR3 region: CASSHQYNEQFF. CDR3 in DNA: TGCGCCAGCAGTCACCAGTACAATGAGCAGTTCTTC.

There are a few counts of this clone. This chain joins TRBV10-3 and TRBJ1-5; 9 bases agree with TRBD1. Germline CDR1 is ENHRY and CDR2 is SYGVKD. The CDR3 length is 17 residues. J was trimmed by 5 bases and V by 2 bases; bases with no gene match: 10. CDR3 bases: TGTGCCATCAGTGAGACAGTTGTGGGACAGGGATATCAGCCCCAGCATTTT. Translating gives CAISETVVGQGYQPQHF.

The V call is TRBV7-8, the J call TRBJ2-7; D may be TRBD2 (6 bases). The germline V gene has CDR1 SGHVS and CDR2 FQNEAQ. The CDR3 is 14 residues long. V lost 3 bases to trimming and J lost 0 bases, with 9 bases between them. Here the CDR3 DNA reads TGTGCCAGCAGCTTCCGGGACTTCTCCTACGAGCAGTACTTC. Amino acids: CASSFRDFSYEQYF.

The chain has TRBV27 and TRBJ2-1; 9 bases are shared with TRBD1. V lost 5 bases, J lost 7 bases, and 15 bases stayed unmatched. The CDR3 loop spans 17 amino acids. CDR1 MNHEY and CDR2 SMNVEV come from the germline V gene (reference sequence). CDR3 nucleotide sequence: TGTGCCAGCAGTACGCTACAGGGGGCTAAGCTTAAGAATGAGCAGTTCTTC. Translation gives CASSTLQGAKLKNEQFF.

V and J are TRBV30 and TRBJ1-2, with D possibly matching TRBD1 (5 bases). V was clipped by 1 base and J by 4 bases, with 10 bases between them. The V gene's germline CDR1 is GTSNPN and CDR2 SVGIG (reference sequence). The length of the CDR3 is 13 residues. DNA of the CDR3: TGTGCCTGGAGTGGGGGGATGGGCTATGGCTACACCTTC. Protein sequence: CAWSGGMGYGYTF.

The V and J genes are TRBV6-1 and TRBJ1-3; D might be TRBD1 (5 bases). Looked up from germline, CDR1 is MNHNS and CDR2 is SASEGT. V was pared by 3 bases and J by 2 bases, with 11 bases between. The CDR3 totals 15 residues. CDR3 region: CASSDRPGAGNTIYF. The DNA for the CDR3 is TGTGCCAGCAGTGATCGTCCGGGGGCTGGAAACACCATATATTTT.

The chain employs TRBV19 and TRBJ1-1, with 9 bases identical to TRBD1. The CDR3 is made up of 15 amino acids. Trimming removed 5 bases from V and 7 bases from J; junction bases left unmatched: 11. CDR1 and CDR2 from the germline V gene are LNHDA and SQIVND (reference sequence). In DNA, the CDR3 is TGTGCCAGTAGTCTGTTAGGGACAGGGAGAGGTGAAGCTTTCTTT. Translated, it gives CASSLLGTGRGEAFF.

The V call is TRBV5-1, the J call TRBJ2-1; D is uncertain. This CDR3 has 13 amino acids. Trimming shortened V by 7 bases and J by 4 bases, and 12 bases separated the two germline ends. CDR1 SGHRS and CDR2 YFSETQ come from the germline V gene. The CDR3 region is CASGGERYNEQFF. In nucleotides, the CDR3 is TGCGCCAGCGGCGGAGAACGTTACAATGAGCAGTTCTTC.

The chain has TRBV27 and TRBJ2-1, with 11 bases lining up with TRBD2. After removal of 5 bases from V and 1 base from J, the junction contained 4 bases not matched to a gene. The CDR3 has 16 amino acids. Germline-derived CDR1 and CDR2 are MNHEY and SMNVEV (reference sequence). The DNA of the CDR3 is TGTGCCAGCAGTGGATCTAGCGGGGGGTCCTACAATGAGCAGTTCTTC. Protein: CASSGSSGGSYNEQFF.

The chain is built from TRBV5-1 and TRBJ1-1; 10 bases match TRBD1. Germline V gene lookup returns CDR1 SGHRS and CDR2 YFSETQ. The J segment lost 2 bases and the V segment lost 4 bases, leaving 2 bases of the junction unmatched. CDR3 length equals 14 residues. The CDR3 DNA reads as TGCGCCAGCAGCCGGACAGGGGGTAACACTGAAGCTTTCTTT. It yields the protein CASSRTGGNTEAFF.

This clone was found once. The chain employs TRBV7-3 and TRBJ2-3; possible D gene TRBD2, 6 bases. Trimming cost V 2 bases and J 10 bases, with 19 bases left between them. The V gene's germline CDR1 is SGHTA and CDR2 FQGTGA. The CDR3 sequence is 15 residues long. CDR3 protein: CASSLFRGAGGAQYF. In DNA form, the CDR3 reads TGTGCCAGCAGCTTATTTCGCGGGGCCGGAGGTGCGCAGTATTTT. The entire variable domain, with the rest obtained from reference TRBV7-3 and TRBJ2-3, is as follows: GAGVSQTPSNKVTEKGKYVELRCDPISGHTALYWYRQSLGQGPEFLIYFQGTGAADDSGLPNDRFFAVRPEGSVSTLKIQRTERGDSAVYLCASSLFRGAGGAQYFGPGTRLTVL.

The rearrangement links TRBV7-2 to TRBJ2-2; possible D gene TRBD2, 5 bases. Trimming took off 3 bases at V and 7 bases at J, with 12 bases between the two ends. Germline V lookup: CDR1 SGHTA, CDR2 FQGNSA. The CDR3 loop spans 14 amino acids. This CDR3 is CASSLGKGSGELFF. The DNA for the CDR3 is TGTGCCAGCAGCTTGGGCAAAGGGAGCGGGGAGCTGTTTTTT.

V usage is TRBV6-5 and J usage is TRBJ2-7; D ambiguous. Trimming pared 6 bases from V and 2 bases from J, leaving 14 bases between. Germline-derived CDR1 and CDR2 are MNHEY and SVGAGI. The CDR3 is made up of 14 amino acids. CDR3 coding DNA: TGTGCCAGCAGGCACCAGGCCAGGCCCTACGAGCAGTACTTC. It translates to CASRHQARPYEQYF.

In DNA form, the CDR3 reads TGTGCCAGCAGCTTAGCGGGGCTGGACAATGAGCAGTTCTTC. Its protein is CASSLAGLDNEQFF. The rearrangement links TRBV7-2 to TRBJ2-1; the D gene is possibly TRBD1 (5 bases). Germline loops: CDR1 SGHTA, CDR2 FQGNSA. The CDR3 totals 14 residues. V lost 0 bases, J lost 5 bases, and 8 bases lay in between.

The chain carries TRBV5-6 and TRBJ1-1; D gene uncertain. This CDR3 is 13 amino acids long. Trimming left V 5 bases short and J 1 base short, with 9 bases between. Germline CDR1 is SGHDT and CDR2 is YYEEEE. The CDR3 DNA reads TGTGCCAGCAGGTTCAGGCGGAACACTGAAGCTTTCTTT. This sequence encodes CASRFRRNTEAFF. Full variable domain (missing parts from reference TRBV5-6 and TRBJ1-1): DAGVTQSPTHLIKTRGQQVTLRCSPKSGHDTVSWYQQALGQGPQFIFQYYEEEERQRGNFPDRFSGHQFPNYSSELNVNALLLGDSALYLCASRFRRNTEAFFGQGTRLTVV.

The rearrangement links TRBV5-1 to TRBJ2-5; 9 nucleotides agree with TRBD1. TRBJ2-7 explains the end of the DNA better; the J call may be wrong. The CDR3 has 14 residues. Germline V CDR1 and CDR2: SGHRS, YFSETQ. CDR3 coding DNA: TGCGCCAGCAGCCTGGGACAGGGTCCCTACGAGCAGTACTTC. Protein: CASSLGQGPYEQYF.

The rearrangement uses TRBV5-1 and TRBJ2-7; maybe TRBD2 (6 bases). Trimming removed 0 bases at V and 3 bases at J, with 10 bases between. Germline CDR1 is SGHRS and CDR2 is YFSETQ. The CDR3 is 14 residues long. The CDR3 nucleotides are TGCGCCAGCAGCTTGGACGGGAGAAACTACGAGCAGTACTTC. Its translation: CASSLDGRNYEQYF.

The chain couples TRBV20-1 to TRBJ2-5; D is ambiguous. This CDR3 spans 11 amino acids. Germline values: CDR1 DFQATT, CDR2 SNEGSKA (reference sequence). Trimming took off 5 bases at V and 3 bases at J, with 7 bases between the two ends. For the CDR3, the DNA is TGCAGTGCTTGGGATAAAGAGACCCAGTACTTC. Amino acid sequence: CSAWDKETQYF.

A remark on this clone: Other DNA sequences of this sample code for an identical CDR3. V usage is TRBV5-1 and J usage is TRBJ2-6; D is unresolved. CDR3 length: 15 amino acids. The V and J ends lost 0 bases and 0 bases respectively, with 4 bases between them. The germline gives CDR1 SGHRS, CDR2 YFSETQ. The CDR3 sequence: CASSLGASGANVLTF. CDR3 nucleotides: TGCGCCAGCAGCTTGGGGGCCTCTGGGGCCAACGTCCTGACTTTC.

This sequence joins TRBV2 and TRBJ2-5; perhaps TRBD1 as D (5 bases). The CDR3 has 14 amino acids. Germline loops: CDR1 SNHLY, CDR2 FYNNEI. The V and J ends lost 6 bases and 4 bases respectively, with 15 bases between them. The chain's CDR3 is CASRVYGAGETQYF. The CDR3 DNA sequence: TGTGCCAGCAGGGTTTATGGGGCAGGAGAGACCCAGTACTTC.

The rearrangement joins TRBV2 to TRBJ2-5; D is perhaps TRBD1 (6 bases). Per germline, CDR1 SNHLY and CDR2 FYNNEI. Between the trimmed V and J ends, which lost 0 bases and 3 bases, there was a span of 11 bases. The CDR3 loop spans 15 amino acids. The CDR3 DNA sequence: TGTGCCAGCAGTGAAGCGGGGGCCGCGGAAGAGACCCAGTACTTC. Its protein product is CASSEAGAAEETQYF.

This chain joins TRBV18 and TRBJ1-5; D ambiguous. CDR3 length: 14 residues. Germline-derived CDR1 and CDR2 are KGHSH and LQKENI. Trimming stripped 0 bases from V and 6 bases from J, with 9 bases between. This chain's CDR3 is CASSPPGFGQPQHF. Written as DNA, the CDR3 is TGTGCCAGCTCACCACCAGGGTTCGGTCAGCCCCAGCATTTT.